The 24 T cell receptor beta chains listed next were all sequenced from one sample in a study of blood T cell repertoires in COVID-19. TCRdb keeps only in-frame clones here, not all; method: immunoSEQ multiplex PCR. There are 150,000 to 200,000 clones in the sample; about 85% occur only once, and approximately 9.8% lies in the top ten. Sequences were obtained from peripheral blood. All receptors come from a woman of 80 years or more with acute or convalescent COVID-19.

This clone occurred a few times. The rearrangement links TRBV18 to TRBJ1-2; 8 bases align to TRBD1. Germline V gene lookup returns CDR1 KGHSH and CDR2 LQKENI. The V and J ends lost 6 bases and 0 bases, in that order; junction bases with no gene match: 3. This CDR3 region has 14 residues. The CDR3 loop reads CASSPGQANYGYTF. CDR3 bases: TGTGCCAGCTCGCCGGGACAGGCTAACTATGGCTACACCTTC. Together with reference TRBV18 and TRBJ1-2, the CDR3 gives the full variable domain: NAGVMQNPRHLVRRRGQEARLRCSPMKGHSHVYWYRQLPEEGLKFMVYLQKENIIDESGMPKERFSAEFPKEGPSILRIQQVVRGDSAAYFCASSPGQANYGYTFGSGTRLTVV.

This sequence joins TRBV10-3 and TRBJ1-1; 8 bases map to TRBD1. J was trimmed by 0 bases and V by 7 bases; bases with no gene match: 4. Germline lookup yields CDR1 ENHRY and CDR2 SYGVKD. The CDR3 is 14 residues long. The CDR3 sequence is CAIKDRAMNTEAFF. DNA of the CDR3: TGTGCCATCAAGGACAGGGCCATGAACACTGAAGCTTTCTTT.

V is TRBV6-5 and J is TRBJ1-2, with TRBD1 matching 7 bases. V was pared by 11 bases and J by 1 base, with 7 bases of the junction left unmatched. Germline V gives CDR1 MNHEY, CDR2 SVGAGI. The CDR3 covers 13 residues. In DNA form, the CDR3 reads TGTGCCTCCTCGACAGGGAATAACTATGGCTACACCTTC. It codes for CASSTGNNYGYTF.

V gene TRBV5-6 combines with J gene TRBJ1-4, with 8 positions matching TRBD1. The V gene's germline CDR1 is SGHDT and CDR2 YYEEEE. This CDR3 is built from 16 residues. Trimming at V came to 0 bases and at J to 8 bases, leaving 9 bases not matched to a gene. CDR3 sequence: CASSLGWQGASEKLFF. CDR3 sequence (DNA): TGTGCCAGCAGCTTGGGCTGGCAGGGGGCCAGCGAAAAACTGTTTTTT.

V gene TRBV2 combines with J gene TRBJ1-1; D gene ambiguous. This CDR3 contains 11 residues. CDR1 is SNHLY and CDR2 is FYNNEI in the germline V gene. The V end lost 8 bases, the J end lost 4 bases, and 8 bases lay between the germline ends. The CDR3 spells CASQPGTEAFF. The DNA for the CDR3 is TGTGCCAGCCAGCCGGGCACTGAAGCTTTCTTT.

The rearrangement links TRBV7-2 to TRBJ2-1, with D possibly TRBD2 on 5 matching bases. Germline CDR1 and CDR2: SGHTA and FQGNSA. V lost 5 bases and J lost 0, with 20 bases in between. The CDR3 consists of 18 residues. The CDR3 region is CASSPNLDPRGSYNEQFF. Written as DNA, the CDR3 is TGTGCCAGCAGCCCAAACCTGGACCCTCGGGGCTCCTACAATGAGCAGTTCTTC.

The chain combines TRBV4-2 with TRBJ1-3; unclear D gene. V was clipped by 1 base and J by 0 bases, with 10 bases between them. The CDR3 covers 16 residues. Germline V gene lookup returns CDR1 LGHNA and CDR2 YNFKEQ. The CDR3 sequence: CASSQGQFSSGNTIYF. CDR3 nucleotide sequence: TGTGCCAGCAGCCAAGGGCAGTTCTCCTCTGGAAACACCATATATTTT.

The V call is TRBV3-1 (or the pseudogene TRBV3-2), the J call TRBJ1-2, with 7 bases fitting TRBD1. The CDR3 totals 20 residues. CDR1 and CDR2 (germline): LGHDT, YNNKEL (reference sequence). V dropped 0 bases and J dropped 8; count of bases not matched to a gene: 24. This CDR3 is CASSQDPQRGQTYLPAGYTF. Written as DNA, the CDR3 is TGTGCCAGCAGCCAAGATCCTCAGAGGGGACAGACTTATCTCCCGGCGGGCTACACCTTC.

The chain combines TRBV5-4 with TRBJ2-2; D is possibly TRBD2 (6 bases). Trimming left V 1 base short and J 1 base short, with 11 bases between. The CDR3 length is 16 residues. CDR1 is SGHNT and CDR2 is YYREEE in the germline V gene (reference sequence). CDR3 DNA sequence: TGTGCCAGCAGCTTGAATGGGGGACTGAACACCGGGGAGCTGTTTTTT. Protein product: CASSLNGGLNTGELFF.

A remark on this clone: Distinct nucleotide sequences in the sample also encode this CDR3. The rearrangement joins TRBV2 to TRBJ1-5; 9 nucleotides line up with TRBD1. The CDR3 totals 13 residues. Germline lookup yields CDR1 SNHLY and CDR2 FYNNEI. With V trimmed by 6 bases and J by 4 bases, 1 base remained unmatched. The CDR3 nucleotides read TGTGCCAGCAGGGGGACAGGGAATCAGCCCCAGCATTTT. This gives the protein CASRGTGNQPQHF.

The CDR3 region is CASSYEGSGQYF. The CDR3 bases are TGTGCCAGCAGCTATGAGGGATCAGGGCAGTACTTC. V and J are TRBV7-9 and TRBJ2-7; TRBD2 is a possible D gene (5 bases). Germline CDR1 reads SEHNR; CDR2 reads FQNEAQ (reference sequence). CDR3 length: 12 residues. V was shortened by 4 bases and J by 9 bases, with 13 bases between the two germline ends.

J is TRBJ1-5 and V is TRBV5-1; tentative D call: TRBD1 (6 bases). The CDR3 extends over 13 amino acids. V lost 3 bases and J lost 4, with 8 bases in between. Looked up from germline, CDR1 is SGHRS and CDR2 is YFSETQ. The CDR3 region has the DNA TGCGCCAGCAGCTGGACAGAGAATCAGCCCCAGCATTTT. The encoded protein is CASSWTENQPQHF.

CDR3 region: CASTSLTDTQYF. The CDR3 nucleotides are TGTGCCAGCACTTCTCTAACAGATACGCAGTATTTT. The chain employs TRBV12-3 or TRBV12-4 and TRBJ2-3; no definite D call. The CDR3 length is 12 residues. The V and J ends lost 7 bases and 3 bases respectively, with 8 bases between them.

This chain links TRBV5-5 with TRBJ1-1, with D maybe TRBD1 (6 bases). The V and J ends lost 4 bases and 1 base respectively, with 17 bases between them. This CDR3 has 16 amino acids. Germline V gives CDR1 SGHKS, CDR2 YYEKEE (reference sequence). CDR3 residues: CASSGWTTRGNTEAFF. As DNA, the CDR3 is TGTGCCAGCAGCGGGTGGACAACCAGGGGGAACACTGAAGCTTTCTTT.

V and J are TRBV5-1 and TRBJ1-2; 8 positions match TRBD1. The V segment lost 3 bases and the J segment 7 bases; nucleotides outside the gene matches: 5. The V gene's germline CDR1 is SGHRS and CDR2 YFSETQ. The CDR3 has 13 residues. The CDR3 spells CASSSPQGGGYTF. The CDR3 DNA reads TGCGCCAGCAGCTCCCCACAGGGGGGTGGCTACACCTTC. The full variable domain, its missing parts supplied by reference TRBV5-1 and TRBJ1-2, is KAGVTQTPRYLIKTRGQQVTLSCSPISGHRSVSWYQQTPGQGLQFLFEYFSETQRNKGNFPGRFSGRQFSNSRSEMNVSTLELGDSALYLCASSSPQGGGYTFGSGTRLTVV.

J is TRBJ2-2 and V is TRBV2, with 8 bases that match TRBD2. Unmatched junction bases numbered 2, after V lost 4 bases and J lost 4 bases. The CDR3 spans 14 residues. CDR1 and CDR2 from the germline V gene are SNHLY and FYNNEI. The CDR3, as DNA: TGTGCCAGCAGTGGGCTAGCGGGCACCGGGGAGCTGTTTTTT. Amino acids: CASSGLAGTGELFF.

This chain links TRBV6-4 with TRBJ2-3; 11 bases agree with TRBD2. This CDR3 is 15 amino acids long. Germline CDR1 reads MRHNA; CDR2 reads SNTAGT. Germline trimming cut 6 bases from V and 3 bases from J; bases unmatched to any gene: 5. CDR3 DNA sequence: TGTGCCAGCAGCACTAGCGGGAGCGGGACAGATACGCAGTATTTT. Translated: CASSTSGSGTDTQYF.

The rearrangement joins TRBV7-3 to TRBJ1-1, with D possibly being TRBD1 (5 bases). Germline V gives CDR1 SGHTA, CDR2 FQGTGA. CDR3 length equals 14 residues. Between the trimmed V and J ends, which lost 2 bases and 4 bases, there was a span of 11 bases. The CDR3 spells CASSLQGSATEAFF. The CDR3 nucleotides are TGTGCCAGCAGCTTACAGGGATCGGCCACTGAAGCTTTCTTT.

J is TRBJ2-1 and V is TRBV5-1, with D perhaps TRBD2 (6 bases). The CDR3 is 15 residues long. V was pared by 3 bases and J by 1 base, with 11 bases between. CDR1 and CDR2 (germline): SGHRS, YFSETQ. The CDR3 nucleotides read TGCGCCAGCAGCTCCCCGGAGGGGTCCTACAATGAGCAGTTCTTC. Translation: CASSSPEGSYNEQFF.

The J gene is TRBJ1-3, the V gene TRBV5-6, with D possibly TRBD1 on 6 matching bases. V lost 4 bases and J lost 6, with 20 bases in between. The V gene's germline CDR1 is SGHDT and CDR2 YYEEEE. This CDR3 is 16 amino acids long. The CDR3: CASSPTSTGNVNTIYF. CDR3 DNA sequence: TGTGCCAGCAGCCCCACCTCTACAGGGAATGTAAACACCATATATTTT.

V is TRBV9 and J is TRBJ2-7, with 7 bases fitting TRBD1. Germline V gene sequence: CDR1 SGDLS, CDR2 YYNGEE. This CDR3 has 15 residues. The junction had 11 bases not matched to a gene; V was cut back by 4 bases and J by 4 bases. This CDR3 is CASSFGVGGRYEQYF. CDR3 coding DNA: TGTGCCAGCAGCTTCGGGGTAGGGGGCAGATACGAGCAGTACTTC.

The chain links TRBV4-1 to TRBJ2-4; D call uncertain. Germline V lookup: CDR1 MGHRA, CDR2 YSYEKL. The V end was cut by 4 bases, the J end by 2 bases, with 9 bases between. The length of the CDR3 is 14 residues. The DNA of the CDR3 is TGCGCCAGCAGCCCCATAGATACCAAAAACATTCAGTACTTC. Translating gives CASSPIDTKNIQYF.

This chain uses TRBV3-1 (or the pseudogene TRBV3-2) with TRBJ2-4; D is unclear. Trimming took 1 base from V and 0 from J, leaving 4 bases between them. Germline V lookup: CDR1 LGHDT, CDR2 YNNKEL (reference sequence). The CDR3 sequence is 14 residues long. The CDR3 spells CASSQVLAKNIQYF. The CDR3 nucleotides read TGTGCCAGCAGCCAAGTCTTAGCCAAAAACATTCAGTACTTC.

J is TRBJ2-3 and V is TRBV29-1; D uncertain. This CDR3 contains 12 residues. Deletions cut 7 bases from V and 0 bases from J, with 8 bases between. Germline V gene lookup returns CDR1 SQVTM and CDR2 ANQGSEA. Here the CDR3 reads CSGMTSTDTQYF. For the CDR3, the DNA is TGCAGCGGCATGACTAGCACAGATACGCAGTATTTT.